The 21 T cell receptor beta chains reported below all come from one sample, sequenced in a study of blood T cell repertoires in COVID-19. TCRdb's table, derived via immunoSEQ multiplex PCR, lists solely in-frame clones and lacks some. The table records 300,000 to 350,000 clones, over 75% of them present only once. Sequencing was done on a sample of peripheral blood. Every receptor here comes from a woman aged 25-40 years with COVID-19, enrolled during active disease.

The genes are TRBV10-2 and TRBJ1-5, with 8 bases fitting TRBD1. The CDR3 has 15 amino acids. With 6 bases clipped from V and 6 bases from J, the junction kept 10 bases outside the gene matches. Germline values: CDR1 WSHSY, CDR2 SAAADI. The DNA of the CDR3 is TGCGCCAGCAGGGTGGACAGGGTGGGCTCTCAGCCCCAGCATTTT. Amino acid sequence: CASRVDRVGSQPQHF.

This chain links TRBV28 with TRBJ2-3, with 10 bases aligning to TRBD2. CDR1 is MDHEN, CDR2 SYDVKM, per germline. The V segment lost 4 bases and the J segment 0 bases; nucleotides outside the gene matches: 10. The CDR3 contains 18 residues. The DNA of the CDR3 is TGTGCCAGCAGTTCTTACCCACTAGCGGGAACTAGCACAGATACGCAGTATTTT. Encoded protein: CASSSYPLAGTSTDTQYF.

The chain links TRBV11-3 to TRBJ2-7; 8 bases align to TRBD1. The CDR3 is 14 amino acids. V was clipped by 5 bases and J by 6 bases; unmatched bases: 9. From germline, CDR1 is SGHNT and CDR2 YENEEA. The CDR3 reads CASSPGGTGREQYF. Here the CDR3 DNA reads TGTGCCAGCAGCCCAGGTGGGACAGGTCGCGAGCAGTACTTC.

CDR3 nucleotide sequence: TGCGCCAGCAGCCTGCCGGGACTAGCGGTAGATACGCAGTATTTT. As protein: CASSLPGLAVDTQYF. J is TRBJ2-3 and V is TRBV4-1; TRBD2 matches at 11 bases. From germline, CDR1 is MGHRA and CDR2 YSYEKL. The CDR3 spans 15 residues. V was pared by 4 bases and J by 5 bases, with 5 bases of the junction left unmatched.

This clone was found once. The chain uses TRBV19 and TRBJ1-1; 9 bases fit TRBD1. With 6 bases clipped from V and 1 base from J, the junction kept 3 bases outside the gene matches. This CDR3 has 14 amino acids. Germline V gives CDR1 LNHDA, CDR2 SQIVND (reference sequence). Here the CDR3 DNA reads TGTGCCAGTAGGAAACAGGGGGCGAACACTGAAGCTTTCTTT. Residues: CASRKQGANTEAFF.

The rearrangement joins TRBV30 to TRBJ2-1; TRBD1 aligns across 7 bases. Germline trimming cut 4 bases from V and 3 bases from J; bases unmatched to any gene: 3. The CDR3 extends over 13 amino acids. Germline values: CDR1 GTSNPN, CDR2 SVGIG (reference sequence). CDR3 sequence: CAWMGDSYNEQFF. The CDR3 DNA reads TGTGCCTGGATGGGGGACAGCTACAATGAGCAGTTCTTC.

This chain joins TRBV27 and TRBJ2-1; weak D call: TRBD2 (6 bases). The CDR3 totals 16 residues. The germline V gene encodes CDR1 MNHEY and CDR2 SMNVEV (reference sequence). Trimming took 6 bases from V and 8 from J, leaving 23 bases between them. CDR3: CASRPLSSGVLYEQFF. The CDR3 DNA is TGTGCCAGCAGACCTTTATCGTCGGGGGTCCTCTATGAGCAGTTCTTC.

This sequence joins TRBV9 and TRBJ2-1; no definite D call. Germline assignment: CDR1 SGDLS and CDR2 YYNGEE. This CDR3 has 13 amino acids. The V end was cut by 0 bases, the J end by 9 bases, with 10 bases between. The CDR3 loop reads CASSVGGTGEQFF. In DNA, the CDR3 is TGTGCCAGCAGCGTAGGAGGAACGGGTGAGCAGTTCTTC.

The gene calls are TRBV5-4 and TRBJ2-7; possible D gene TRBD1, 6 bases. V lost 0 bases to trimming and J lost 1 base, with 8 bases between them. The CDR3 has 14 residues. Germline assignment: CDR1 SGHNT and CDR2 YYREEE (reference sequence). The CDR3 coding sequence is TGTGCCAGCAGCTTGGAGACAGGTTCCTACGAGCAGTACTTC. Its protein is CASSLETGSYEQYF.

This clone has only one observation. The gene calls are TRBV10-2 and TRBJ2-7, with D possibly TRBD2 on 5 matching bases. Germline CDR1 reads WSHSY; CDR2 reads SAAADI. The CDR3 runs to 12 residues. Between the trimmed V and J ends, which lost 7 bases and 3 bases, there was a span of 10 bases. The CDR3 region is CASKPAGYEQYF. The CDR3 nucleotides read TGCGCCAGCAAGCCGGCGGGCTACGAGCAGTACTTC.

J is TRBJ2-7 and V is TRBV28, with a possible D match to TRBD1 (5 bases). This CDR3 has 12 amino acids. The V end lost 4 bases, the J end lost 7 bases, and 11 bases lay between the germline ends. The V gene's germline CDR1 is MDHEN and CDR2 SYDVKM. The CDR3 DNA sequence: TGTGCCAGCAGTTCCCAGGGCCGGGAGCAGTACTTC. Amino acids: CASSSQGREQYF. The full variable domain, in which reference TRBV28 and TRBJ2-7 provide the parts outside the CDR3, is DVKVTQSSRYLVKRTGEKVFLECVQDMDHENMFWYRQDPGLGLRLIYFSYDVKMKEKGDIPEGYSVSREKKERFSLILESASTNQTSMYLCASSSQGREQYFGPGTRLTVT.

This chain connects TRBV10-3 to TRBJ2-7, with D tentatively TRBD1 (6 bases). This CDR3 contains 14 residues. Trimming left V 3 bases short and J 2 bases short, with 11 bases between. Germline values: CDR1 ENHRY, CDR2 SYGVKD. CDR3: CAISDMGAAYEQYF. The CDR3 nucleotides are TGTGCCATCAGTGACATGGGGGCGGCCTACGAGCAGTACTTC.

V gene TRBV6-5 combines with J gene TRBJ2-7; TRBD2 matches at 11 bases. The CDR3 length is 15 residues. Germline trimming cut 6 bases from V and 3 bases from J; bases unmatched to any gene: 7. The germline V gene has CDR1 MNHEY and CDR2 SVGAGI. The chain's CDR3 is CASRPTSGALYEQYF. The CDR3 nucleotides read TGTGCCAGCAGGCCGACTAGCGGGGCCCTCTACGAGCAGTACTTC.

Note on this clone: An end of the junction differs from the germline gene, which may be a read error. The chain links TRBV5-1 to TRBJ1-1; perhaps TRBD1 as D (5 bases). The CDR3 spans 16 residues. Germline values: CDR1 SGHRS, CDR2 YFSETQ. The CDR3 loop reads CASNLVGGLMNTEAFF. CDR3 DNA: TGCGCCAGCAACTTGGTTGGGGGGTTGATGAACACTGAAGCTTTCTTT.

CDR3: CASSLVGGGTNEKLFF. The CDR3 DNA follows: TGTGCCAGCAGCTTAGTTGGGGGGGGAACTAATGAAAAACTGTTTTTT. This sequence joins TRBV11-2 and TRBJ1-4, with TRBD1 as a possible D gene (5 bases). This CDR3 is 16 amino acids long. The V gene lost 1 base and the J gene lost 1 base, with 10 bases spanning the gap. Germline assignment: CDR1 SGHAT and CDR2 FQNNGV. Full variable domain (missing parts from reference TRBV11-2 and TRBJ1-4): EAGVAQSPRYKIIEKRQSVAFWCNPISGHATLYWYQQILGQGPKLLIQFQNNGVVDDSQLPKDRFSAERLKGVDSTLKIQPAKLEDSAVYLCASSLVGGGTNEKLFFGSGTQLSVL.

A note on this clone: One end of the junction fails to match germline, which may point to a read error. This chain uses TRBV2 with TRBJ2-3, with 12 bases that match TRBD2. Germline CDR1 and CDR2: SNHLY and FYNNEI. The CDR3 has 13 amino acids. As DNA, the CDR3 is TGTGCCTGCAGACTAGCGGGAGTAGATACGCAGTATTTT. This gives the protein CACRLAGVDTQYF.

The chain has TRBV5-1 and TRBJ2-1; a possible D gene is TRBD1 (6 bases). Trimming stripped 1 base from V and 6 bases from J, with 11 bases between. CDR3 size: 14 residues. Germline V lookup: CDR1 SGHRS, CDR2 YFSETQ. CDR3 region: CASSLTGPGNEQFF. CDR3 nucleotide sequence: TGCGCCAGCAGCTTGACAGGGCCCGGCAATGAGCAGTTCTTC.

The chain carries TRBV25-1 and TRBJ2-5, with unresolved D. V shed 3 bases and J shed 5 bases, with 4 bases lying between them. CDR3 length: 11 residues. Germline CDR1 MGHDK, CDR2 SYGVNS. The CDR3 region is CASSDMETQYF. DNA for the CDR3: TGTGCCAGCAGTGATATGGAGACCCAGTACTTC.

V usage is TRBV29-1 and J usage is TRBJ1-1; 8 nucleotides line up with TRBD1. V shed 5 bases, J shed 1 base, and the junction held 6 bases outside the gene matches. Germline loops: CDR1 SQVTM, CDR2 ANQGSEA. This CDR3 is 14 amino acids long. CDR3 nucleotide sequence: TGCAGCGTTACCGGCGGGACAGGGAACACTGAAGCTTTCTTT. Translated: CSVTGGTGNTEAFF.

This clone was observed a few times. V and J are TRBV30 and TRBJ1-1; D may be TRBD1 (5 bases). Germline V gene lookup returns CDR1 GTSNPN and CDR2 SVGIG (reference sequence). CDR3 length equals 12 residues. Trimming removed 4 bases from V and 6 bases from J, with 12 bases in between. The CDR3 sequence: CAWKGDHAEAFF. The CDR3 DNA follows: TGTGCCTGGAAAGGGGATCACGCTGAAGCTTTCTTT.

This sequence joins TRBV9 and TRBJ2-2; TRBD2 matches at 7 bases. Trimming cost V 4 bases and J 7 bases; bases outside gene matches: 19. Germline loops: CDR1 SGDLS, CDR2 YYNGEE. The CDR3 is 18 residues long. The CDR3 DNA reads as TGTGCCAGCAGCTTTGGACTAGGCCGAGTCCGGGTCGGCGGGGAGCTGTTTTTT. It translates to CASSFGLGRVRVGGELFF. The full variable domain, with the rest looked up from reference TRBV9 and TRBJ2-2, is DSGVTQTPKHLITATGQRVTLRCSPRSGDLSVYWYQQSLDQGLQFLIQYYNGEERAKGNILERFSAQQFPDLHSELNLSSLELGDSALYFCASSFGLGRVRVGGELFFGEGSRLTVL.